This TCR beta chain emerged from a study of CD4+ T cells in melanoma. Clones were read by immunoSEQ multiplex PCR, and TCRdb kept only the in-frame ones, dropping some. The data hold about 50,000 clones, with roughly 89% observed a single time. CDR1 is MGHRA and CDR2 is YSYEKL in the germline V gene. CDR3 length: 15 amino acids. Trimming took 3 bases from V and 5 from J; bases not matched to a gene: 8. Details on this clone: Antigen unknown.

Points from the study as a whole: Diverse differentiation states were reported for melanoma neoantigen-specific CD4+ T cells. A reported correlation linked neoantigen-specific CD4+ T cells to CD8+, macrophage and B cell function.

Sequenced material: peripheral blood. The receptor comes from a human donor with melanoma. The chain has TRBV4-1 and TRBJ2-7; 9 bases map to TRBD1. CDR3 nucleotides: TGCGCCAGCAGCCAGGGACCGGGACAGGGAGACGAGCAGTACTTC. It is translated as CASSQGPGQGDEQYF.